Shown below are 23 T cell receptor beta chains from a single sample sequenced in a study of molecular identifiers for immune sequencing clone quantification. One entry per CDR3 protein, called by TCRdb with MiXCR from the PCR reads. Among about 630,000 distinct CDR3 sequences listed, about 25% were seen once. The sample taken for sequencing was naive CD8+ T cells from blood, with Jurkat cell RNA spiked in. Documented subset: FACS-sorted CD8+CD4-CCR7+CD45RA+ naive T cells. These receptors were collected from a human donor in good health. Some libraries in this study had Jurkat cell RNA spiked in.

This clonotype was recorded at least ten times. This rearrangement joins TRBV7-2 to TRBJ2-3; 8 positions match TRBD1. This CDR3 region has 18 residues. CDR1 SGHTA and CDR2 FQGNSA come from the germline V gene. With V trimmed by 3 bases and J by 0 bases, 11 bases remained unmatched. The CDR3: CASSLTSRDRTSTDTQYF. The CDR3 coding sequence is TGTGCCAGCAGCTTGACGAGCCGGGACAGGACTAGCACAGATACGCAGTATTTT.

A note on this clonotype: Compared with germline, one end of the junction differs, possibly owing to a read error. J is TRBJ1-5 and V is TRBV4-1; TRBD1 might be the D (5 bases). The germline V gene encodes CDR1 MGHRA and CDR2 YSYEKL. The length of the CDR3 is 16 residues. CDR3 bases: TGCGCCCGCAGCCCCCGGGGGGGGGAGCTCACTCAGCCCCAGCATTTT. Amino acid sequence: CARSPRGGELTQPQHF.

Turning to this clonotype: A single base separates this from a much larger clone, so it may be a read error. The CDR3 sequence is CASSPVRDGSTPGAFF. CDR3 bases: TGTGCCAGCAGCCCGGTGCGGGACGGGAGCACTCCTGGAGCTTTCTTT. The gene calls are TRBV14 and TRBJ1-1; a weak D match, TRBD1 (5 bases). Germline CDR1 and CDR2: SGHDN and FVKESK. The V gene lost 4 bases and the J gene lost 10 bases, with 25 bases spanning the gap. CDR3 size: 16 residues. The complete variable domain, with remaining parts taken from reference TRBV14 and TRBJ1-1, reads EAGVTQFPSHSVIEKGQTVTLRCDPISGHDNLYWYRRVMGKEIKFLLHFVKESKQDESGMPNNRFLAERTGGTYSTLKVQPAELEDSGVYFCASSPVRDGSTPGAFFGQGTRLTVV.

In its sample, this clonotype was seen a few times. The final CDR3 position lacks the conserved phenylalanine or tryptophan, pointing to a likely read error. V is TRBV29-1 and J is TRBJ2-5, with 8 nucleotides matching TRBD2. This CDR3 has 14 residues. Germline V CDR1 and CDR2: SQVTM, ANQGSEA. Trimming cost V 2 bases and J 3 bases; bases outside gene matches: 5. CDR3 region: CSVELAGLEETQYY. As DNA, the CDR3 is TGCAGCGTTGAATTAGCGGGATTAGAAGAGACCCAGTACTAC.

Many counts were recorded for this clonotype. The V and J genes are TRBV20-1 and TRBJ2-3; 7 positions match TRBD2. The CDR3 runs to 16 residues. V lost 0 bases to trimming and J lost 4 bases; unmatched junction nucleotides: 10. Germline-derived CDR1 and CDR2 are DFQATT and SNEGSKA (reference sequence). The CDR3 loop is CSARDPAGISADTQYF. CDR3 bases: TGCAGTGCTAGAGACCCAGCGGGGATCAGCGCAGATACGCAGTATTTT.

This clonotype was seen at least ten times. The CDR3 spells CASSQRRGEQYF. Written as DNA, the CDR3 is TGCGCCAGCAGCCAAAGACGGGGAGAGCAGTACTTC. V usage is TRBV4-1 and J usage is TRBJ2-7; tentative D call: TRBD2 (5 bases). Trimming pared 2 bases from V and 7 bases from J, leaving 9 bases between. The CDR3 is 12 residues long. The germline V gene encodes CDR1 MGHRA and CDR2 YSYEKL.

At least ten counts were recorded for this clonotype. V gene TRBV6-5 combines with J gene TRBJ2-3; 9 positions match TRBD2. V shed 7 bases and J 2 bases; nucleotides not matched to a gene: 7. Germline-derived CDR1 and CDR2 are MNHEY and SVGAGI. The CDR3 length is 15 residues. CDR3: CASKSTSGVTDTQYF. The CDR3 coding sequence is TGTGCCAGCAAATCGACTAGCGGAGTCACAGATACGCAGTATTTT.

The chain recombines TRBV20-1 with TRBJ1-4; the D is unclear. The CDR3 totals 15 residues. Trimming took 1 base from V and 0 from J, leaving 9 bases between them. From germline, CDR1 is DFQATT and CDR2 SNEGSKA (reference sequence). The CDR3 nucleotides read TGCAGTGCTAGAGTGGCACCCGCAACTAATGAAAAACTGTTTTTT. Translating it yields CSARVAPATNEKLFF.

On this clonotype: This clone may be a read error of a much larger clone one base away. The V call is TRBV4-2, the J call TRBJ1-1, with 8 nucleotides matching TRBD1. From germline, CDR1 is LGHNA and CDR2 YNFKEQ. This CDR3 has 14 residues. CDR3: CASSHGQGSTETFF. In DNA, the CDR3 is TGTGCCAGCAGCCACGGACAGGGATCCACTGAAACTTTCTTT.

Points on this clonotype: Possible read error: a much larger clone is one base away. The chain employs TRBV5-1 and TRBJ2-5, with D possibly being TRBD2 (6 bases). Germline assignment: CDR1 SGHRS and CDR2 YFSETQ. CDR3 length: 14 amino acids. This CDR3 reads CASSPNPSVEAQYF. CDR3 DNA sequence: TGCGCCAGCAGCCCAAATCCTAGCGTAGAGGCCCAGTACTTC.

This clonotype was seen more than once but under ten times. The gene calls are TRBV2 and TRBJ1-2; weak D call: TRBD1 (6 bases). Trimming shortened V by 3 bases and J by 8 bases, and 13 bases separated the two germline ends. Germline loops: CDR1 SNHLY, CDR2 FYNNEI. There are 13 residues in the CDR3. CDR3 residues: CASSDGQLRGYTF. CDR3 sequence (DNA): TGTGCCAGCAGTGACGGACAGCTCAGAGGCTACACCTTC. The full variable domain, in which reference TRBV2 and TRBJ1-2 provide the parts outside the CDR3, is EPEVTQTPSHQVTQMGQEVILRCVPISNHLYFYWYRQILGQKVEFLVSFYNNEISEKSEIFDDQFSVERPDGSNFTLKIRSTKLEDSAMYFCASSDGQLRGYTFGSGTRLTVV.

This sequence joins TRBV12-3 or TRBV12-4 and TRBJ2-5; D perhaps matches TRBD1 (6 bases). V shed 8 bases and J shed 4 bases, with 20 bases lying between them. The CDR3 consists of 15 residues. The DNA for the CDR3 is TGTGCCAGCGGGTACAGGGTAGAGGGGGTAGAGACCCAGTACTTC. Translation gives CASGYRVEGVETQYF.

This clonotype has a handful of counts. V is TRBV12-3 or TRBV12-4 and J is TRBJ1-6, with a possible D match to TRBD1 (6 bases). The CDR3 runs 16 residues. Trimming stripped 7 bases from V and 5 bases from J, with 18 bases between. CDR3 sequence: CASTQKGGGDNSPLHF. In nucleotides, the CDR3 is TGTGCCAGCACCCAGAAGGGGGGAGGGGATAATTCACCCCTCCACTTT.

This clonotype was counted at least ten times. The V and J genes are TRBV24-1 and TRBJ2-3; D is ambiguous. V was shortened by 4 bases and J by 2 bases, with 9 bases between the two germline ends. This CDR3 is built from 14 residues. The germline V gene has CDR1 KGHDR and CDR2 SFDVKD. CDR3 loop: CATSEPDNTDTQYF. CDR3 nucleotides: TGTGCCACCAGTGAACCTGACAACACAGATACGCAGTATTTT.

This clonotype was seen more than once but under ten times. The rearrangement joins TRBV5-1 to TRBJ2-1; 13 positions agree with TRBD2. The CDR3 consists of 16 residues. CDR1 and CDR2 (germline): SGHRS, YFSETQ. The V and J ends lost 0 bases and 3 bases, in that order; junction bases with no gene match: 0. CDR3 sequence reads: CASSLGLAGGYNEQFF. The DNA of the CDR3 is TGCGCCAGCAGCTTGGGACTAGCGGGGGGCTACAATGAGCAGTTCTTC.

The J gene is TRBJ1-3, the V gene TRBV28, with D uncertain. CDR1 is MDHEN and CDR2 is SYDVKM in the germline V gene. The V gene lost 8 bases and the J gene lost 1 base, with 12 bases spanning the gap. This CDR3 spans 14 amino acids. The CDR3 loop reads CASSRLGSGNTIYF. The CDR3 coding sequence is TGTGCCAGCTCCCGTCTGGGGTCTGGAAACACCATATATTTT.

The table lists this clonotype with many counts. The rearrangement links TRBV6-5 to TRBJ2-2, with D hard to call. CDR1 MNHEY and CDR2 SVGAGI come from the germline V gene. The V and J ends lost 5 bases and 4 bases respectively, with 8 bases between them. The CDR3 has 13 residues. CDR3 protein: CASSPSGTGELFF. The CDR3 nucleotides are TGTGCCAGCAGTCCGAGTGGCACCGGGGAGCTGTTTTTT.

This clonotype was detected ten times or more. The rearrangement uses TRBV4-1 and TRBJ2-3; D perhaps matches TRBD1 (8 bases). Trimming took off 2 bases at V and 0 bases at J, with 12 bases between the two ends. Germline V gene lookup returns CDR1 MGHRA and CDR2 YSYEKL. This CDR3 is built from 16 residues. The CDR3 protein is CASSQSGTGSTDTQYF. The CDR3 nucleotides read TGCGCCAGCAGCCAAAGCGGGACAGGTAGCACAGATACGCAGTATTTT.

This chain joins TRBV27 and TRBJ1-1; TRBD1 is a possible D gene (5 bases). Germline lookup yields CDR1 MNHEY and CDR2 SMNVEV (reference sequence). Trimming cost V 3 bases and J 0 bases, with 8 bases left between them. The CDR3 covers 14 residues. DNA for the CDR3: TGTGCCAGCAGTTTCGGGGCCTTGAACACTGAAGCTTTCTTT. Amino acids: CASSFGALNTEAFF.

This clonotype was detected many times. The chain uses TRBV2 and TRBJ1-2; 10 bases are shared with TRBD1. V trimming: 0 bases; J trimming: 4 bases; junction bases outside the gene matches: 8. The CDR3 contains 17 residues. Germline values: CDR1 SNHLY, CDR2 FYNNEI. CDR3 amino acids: CASSEALGQGVFYGYTF. The CDR3 DNA reads TGTGCCAGCAGTGAAGCGCTTGGACAGGGGGTTTTCTATGGCTACACCTTC. The whole variable domain, filled in from reference TRBV2 and TRBJ1-2, reads EPEVTQTPSHQVTQMGQEVILRCVPISNHLYFYWYRQILGQKVEFLVSFYNNEISEKSEIFDDQFSVERPDGSNFTLKIRSTKLEDSAMYFCASSEALGQGVFYGYTFGSGTRLTVV.

The table lists this clonotype with a few counts. This rearrangement joins TRBV20-1 to TRBJ2-7; TRBD1 or TRBD2 may be the D gene (5 bases each). The CDR3 is 14 residues long. The V end was cut by 0 bases, the J end by 3 bases, with 12 bases between. CDR1 and CDR2 (germline): DFQATT, SNEGSKA (reference sequence). CDR3 nucleotides: TGCAGTGCTAGAGATCCCCGGGGCCACTACGAGCAGTACTTC. It translates to CSARDPRGHYEQYF.

This clonotype was counted between two and nine times. The chain uses TRBV6-5 and TRBJ1-1; no reliable D call. Trimming stripped 2 bases from V and 1 base from J, with 14 bases between. Looked up from germline, CDR1 is MNHEY and CDR2 is SVGAGI. The CDR3 runs to 16 residues. In DNA, the CDR3 is TGTGCCAGCAGTTACGATGAGGTCGGCTGGAACACTGAAGCTTTCTTT. Residues: CASSYDEVGWNTEAFF.

This clonotype came up many times. The genes are TRBV7-2 and TRBJ2-1, with 8 bases lining up with TRBD2. Germline V gene sequence: CDR1 SGHTA, CDR2 FQGNSA. The CDR3 totals 17 residues. V shed 1 base and J 0 bases; nucleotides not matched to a gene: 5. CDR3 coding DNA: TGTGCCAGCAGCTTAGTTGGAAGCGGGAGCTCCTACAATGAGCAGTTCTTC. Translated: CASSLVGSGSSYNEQFF.